This T cell receptor beta chain derives from a study of shared clonotypes between healthy human individuals. Notes on the study in general: Richness estimates generally favored naive over memory subsets.

Using 200 ng DNA, 32,000 or so T cell genomes, the sorted-subset replicate PCRs were run. Here immunoSEQ multiplex PCR was the method, and the copy in TCRdb shows in-frame clones only, minus some. The repertoire consists of around 550,000 clones, with 85% to 95% occurring once and the leading ten covering approximately 0.12%. In the naive CD8 group, cells lacked CD45RO and were positively selected for CCR7, so terminally differentiated effector memory CD45RA+ cells were left out. All of the donors resided in Nashville, Tennessee, and each was a Caucasian adult. A note on this clone: Its specificity is unknown.

The V end lost 0 bases, the J end lost 8 bases, and 19 bases lay between the germline ends. Per germline, CDR1 SGHDN and CDR2 FVKESK. This CDR3 contains 16 residues. The sequence came from a woman younger than 45 in good health. Material: naive CD8+ T cells sorted from blood. The rearrangement joins TRBV14 to TRBJ1-2; D may be TRBD1 (5 bases). The CDR3 here is CASSQEKFWGPPGYTF. CDR3 nucleotide sequence: TGTGCCAGCAGCCAAGAAAAATTTTGGGGACCGCCGGGCTACACCTTC. Full variable domain (rest looked up from reference TRBV14 and TRBJ1-2): EAGVTQFPSHSVIEKGQTVTLRCDPISGHDNLYWYRRVMGKEIKFLLHFVKESKQDESGMPNNRFLAERTGGTYSTLKVQPAELEDSGVYFCASSQEKFWGPPGYTFGSGTRLTVV.